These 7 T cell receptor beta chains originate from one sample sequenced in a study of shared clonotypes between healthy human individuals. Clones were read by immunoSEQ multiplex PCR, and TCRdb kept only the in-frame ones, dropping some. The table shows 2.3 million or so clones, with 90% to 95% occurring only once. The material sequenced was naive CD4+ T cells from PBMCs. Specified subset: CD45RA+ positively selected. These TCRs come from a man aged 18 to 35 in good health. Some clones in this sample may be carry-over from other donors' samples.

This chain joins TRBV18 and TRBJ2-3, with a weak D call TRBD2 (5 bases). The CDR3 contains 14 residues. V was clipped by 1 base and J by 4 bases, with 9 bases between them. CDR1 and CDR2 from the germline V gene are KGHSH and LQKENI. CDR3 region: CASSPRSVPDTQYF. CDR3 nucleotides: TGTGCCAGCTCACCACGTAGCGTCCCAGATACGCAGTATTTT.

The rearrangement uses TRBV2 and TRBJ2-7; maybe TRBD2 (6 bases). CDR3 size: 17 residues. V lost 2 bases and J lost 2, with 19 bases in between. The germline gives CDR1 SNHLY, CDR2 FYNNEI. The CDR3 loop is CASSEMYAGGTTYEQYF. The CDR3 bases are TGTGCCAGCAGTGAAATGTACGCCGGGGGAACGACCTACGAGCAGTACTTC.

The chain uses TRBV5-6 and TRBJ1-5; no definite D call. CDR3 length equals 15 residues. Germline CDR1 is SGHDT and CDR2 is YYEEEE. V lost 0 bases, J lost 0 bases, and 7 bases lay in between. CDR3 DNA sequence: TGTGCCAGCAGCTTGGCGGGGTATAGCAATCAGCCCCAGCATTTT. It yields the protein CASSLAGYSNQPQHF.

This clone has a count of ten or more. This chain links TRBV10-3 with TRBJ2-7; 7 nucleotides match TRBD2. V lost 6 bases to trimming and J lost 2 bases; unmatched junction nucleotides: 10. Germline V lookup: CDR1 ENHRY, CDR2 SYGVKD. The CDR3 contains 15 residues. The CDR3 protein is CAISDALAQAYEQYF. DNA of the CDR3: TGTGCCATCAGCGACGCACTAGCGCAAGCCTACGAGCAGTACTTC.

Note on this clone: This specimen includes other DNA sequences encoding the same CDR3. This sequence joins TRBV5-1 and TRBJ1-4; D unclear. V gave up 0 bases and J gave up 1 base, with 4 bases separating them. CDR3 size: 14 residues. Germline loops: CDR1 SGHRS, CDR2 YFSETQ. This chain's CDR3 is CASSLAGTNEKLFF. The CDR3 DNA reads TGCGCCAGCAGCTTGGCCGGAACTAATGAAAAACTGTTTTTT.

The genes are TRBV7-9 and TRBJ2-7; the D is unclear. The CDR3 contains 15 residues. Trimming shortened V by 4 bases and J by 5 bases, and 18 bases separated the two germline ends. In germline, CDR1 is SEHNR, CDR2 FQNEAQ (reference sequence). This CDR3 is CASSSPPPTRDEQYF. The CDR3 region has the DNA TGTGCCAGCAGCTCACCACCACCTACACGAGACGAGCAGTACTTC. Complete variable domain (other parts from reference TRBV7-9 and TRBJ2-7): DTGVSQNPRHKITKRGQNVTFRCDPISEHNRLYWYRQTLGQGPEFLTYFQNEAQLEKSRLLSDRFSAERPKGSFSTLEIQRTEQGDSAMYLCASSSPPPTRDEQYFGPGTRLTVT.

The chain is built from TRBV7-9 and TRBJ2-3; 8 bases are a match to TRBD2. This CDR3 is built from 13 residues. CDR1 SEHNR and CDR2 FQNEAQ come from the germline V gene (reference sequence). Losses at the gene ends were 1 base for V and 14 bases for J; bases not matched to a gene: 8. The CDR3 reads CASSLDRAGGRYF. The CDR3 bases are TGTGCCAGCAGCTTAGATCGGGCGGGAGGACGGTATTTT. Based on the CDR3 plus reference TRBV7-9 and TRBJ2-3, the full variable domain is DTGVSQNPRHKITKRGQNVTFRCDPISEHNRLYWYRQTLGQGPEFLTYFQNEAQLEKSRLLSDRFSAERPKGSFSTLEIQRTEQGDSAMYLCASSLDRAGGRYFGPGTRLTVL.